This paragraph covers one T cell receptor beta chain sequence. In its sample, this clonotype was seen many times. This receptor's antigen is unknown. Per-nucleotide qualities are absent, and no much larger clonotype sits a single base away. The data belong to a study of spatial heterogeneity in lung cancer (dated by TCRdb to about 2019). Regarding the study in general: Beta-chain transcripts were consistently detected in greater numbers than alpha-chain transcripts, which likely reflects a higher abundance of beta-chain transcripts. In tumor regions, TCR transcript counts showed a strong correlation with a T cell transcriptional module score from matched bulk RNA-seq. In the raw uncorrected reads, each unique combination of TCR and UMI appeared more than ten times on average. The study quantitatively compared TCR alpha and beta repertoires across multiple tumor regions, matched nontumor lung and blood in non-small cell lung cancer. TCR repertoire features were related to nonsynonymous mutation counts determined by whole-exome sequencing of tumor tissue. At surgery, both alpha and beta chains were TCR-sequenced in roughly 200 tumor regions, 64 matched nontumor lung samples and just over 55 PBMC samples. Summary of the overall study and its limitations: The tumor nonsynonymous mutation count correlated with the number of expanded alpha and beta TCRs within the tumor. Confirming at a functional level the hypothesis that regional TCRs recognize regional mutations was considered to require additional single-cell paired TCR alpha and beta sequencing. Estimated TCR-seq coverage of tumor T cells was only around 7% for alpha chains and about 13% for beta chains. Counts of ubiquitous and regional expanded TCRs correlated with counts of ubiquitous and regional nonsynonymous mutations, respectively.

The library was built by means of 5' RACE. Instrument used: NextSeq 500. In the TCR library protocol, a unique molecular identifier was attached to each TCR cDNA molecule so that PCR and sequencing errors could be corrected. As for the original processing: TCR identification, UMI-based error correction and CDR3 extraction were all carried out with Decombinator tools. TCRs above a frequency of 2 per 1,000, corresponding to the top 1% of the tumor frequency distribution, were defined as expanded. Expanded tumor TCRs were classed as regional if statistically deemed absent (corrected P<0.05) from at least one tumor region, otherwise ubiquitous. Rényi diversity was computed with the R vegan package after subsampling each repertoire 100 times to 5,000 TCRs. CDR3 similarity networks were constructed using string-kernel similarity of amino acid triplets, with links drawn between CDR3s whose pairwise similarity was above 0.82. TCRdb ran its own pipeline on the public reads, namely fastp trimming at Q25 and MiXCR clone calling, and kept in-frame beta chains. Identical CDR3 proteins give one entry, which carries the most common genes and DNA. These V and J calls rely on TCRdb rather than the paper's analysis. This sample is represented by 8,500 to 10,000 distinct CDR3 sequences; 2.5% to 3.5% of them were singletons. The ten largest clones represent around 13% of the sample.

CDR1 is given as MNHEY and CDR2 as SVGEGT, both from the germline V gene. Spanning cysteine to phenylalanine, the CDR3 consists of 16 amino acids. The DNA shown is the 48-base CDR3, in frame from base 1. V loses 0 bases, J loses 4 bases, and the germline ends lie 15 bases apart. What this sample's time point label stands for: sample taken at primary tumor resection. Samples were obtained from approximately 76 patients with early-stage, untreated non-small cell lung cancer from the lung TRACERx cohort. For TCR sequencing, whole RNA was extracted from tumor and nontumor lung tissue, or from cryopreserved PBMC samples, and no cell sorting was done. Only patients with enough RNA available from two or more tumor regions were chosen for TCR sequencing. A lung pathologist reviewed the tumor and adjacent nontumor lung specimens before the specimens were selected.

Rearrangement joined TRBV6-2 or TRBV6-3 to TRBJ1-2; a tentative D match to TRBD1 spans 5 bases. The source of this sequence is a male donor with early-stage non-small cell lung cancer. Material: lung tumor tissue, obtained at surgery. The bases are TGTGCCAGCAGTTACTCGATAGGGGAATCGGGCTATGGCTACACCTTC. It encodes CASSYSIGESGYGYTF.